This T cell receptor beta chain was identified in a study of T cell repertoires in cytomegalovirus infection. For the study at large: Both a matching HLA type and CMV infection were indicated by public TCR beta signatures. Study outcomes and limitations: Of the TCR beta families, the public ones yielded a cumulative frequency that identified carriers of CMV plus the relevant HLA. HLA-C-restricted, CMV-specific TCR beta clonotypes were dominant ex vivo.

Via MiXCR, TCRdb re-called the reads, giving one row per CDR3 protein. The data show tens of thousands of distinct CDR3 sequences, about a third seen once. Trimming cost V 3 bases and J 9 bases, with 18 bases left between them. The CDR3 runs to 14 residues. Germline CDR1 and CDR2: SEHNR and FQNEAQ (reference sequence). This clonotype showed up just a few times. The antigen is not known. The V and J genes are TRBV7-9 and TRBJ2-7; D is tentatively TRBD1 or TRBD2 (6 bases each). This clonotype was sampled from a human donor in good health (CMV status not recorded). Some clones in this sample may be carry-over from other donors' samples. Sequencing was carried out using PBMCs, sequenced either directly or after in vitro stimulation (not recorded which). CDR3 residues: CASSFGGQRPGQYF. CDR3 in DNA: TGTGCCAGCAGCTTCGGGGGACAACGTCCGGGGCAGTACTTC. The entire variable domain, with the rest obtained from reference TRBV7-9 and TRBJ2-7, is as follows: DTGVSQNPRHKITKRGQNVTFRCDPISEHNRLYWYRQTLGQGPEFLTYFQNEAQLEKSRLLSDRFSAERPKGSFSTLEIQRTEQGDSAMYLCASSFGGQRPGQYFGPGTRLTVT.